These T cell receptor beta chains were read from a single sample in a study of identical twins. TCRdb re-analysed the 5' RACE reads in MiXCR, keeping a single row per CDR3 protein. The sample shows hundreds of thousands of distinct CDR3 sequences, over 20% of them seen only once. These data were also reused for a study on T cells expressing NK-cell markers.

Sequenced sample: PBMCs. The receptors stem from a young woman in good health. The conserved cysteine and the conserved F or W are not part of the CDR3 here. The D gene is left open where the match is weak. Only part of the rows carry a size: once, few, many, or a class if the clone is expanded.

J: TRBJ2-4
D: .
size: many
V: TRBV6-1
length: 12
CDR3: ASRLIPAKNIQY

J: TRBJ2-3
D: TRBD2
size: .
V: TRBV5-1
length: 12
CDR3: ASSVGTSGYTQY

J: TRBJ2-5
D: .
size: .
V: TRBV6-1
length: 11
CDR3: ASSTGPKETQY

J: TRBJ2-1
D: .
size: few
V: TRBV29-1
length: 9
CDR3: SVGHNNEQF

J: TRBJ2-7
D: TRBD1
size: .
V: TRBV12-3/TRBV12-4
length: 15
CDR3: ASSKGDRGRTAYEQY

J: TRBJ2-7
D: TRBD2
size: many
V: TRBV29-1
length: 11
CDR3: SVELAGGYEQY

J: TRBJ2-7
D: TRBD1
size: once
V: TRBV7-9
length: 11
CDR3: ASSAGTGSEQY

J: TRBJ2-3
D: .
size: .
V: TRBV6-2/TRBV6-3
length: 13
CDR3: ASAPSATRRNTQY

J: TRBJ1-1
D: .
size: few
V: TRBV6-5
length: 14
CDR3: ASSYTWTVVNTEAF

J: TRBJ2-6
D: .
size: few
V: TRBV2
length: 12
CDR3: AGSSVLGANVLT

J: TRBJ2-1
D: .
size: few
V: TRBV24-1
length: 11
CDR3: ATSDEGLDEQF

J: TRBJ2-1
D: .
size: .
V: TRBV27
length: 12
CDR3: ASSKSLRTSRGF

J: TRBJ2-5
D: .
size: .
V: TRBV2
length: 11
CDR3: ASSERGQETQY

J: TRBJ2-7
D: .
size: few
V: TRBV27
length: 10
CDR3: ASGQTTYEQY

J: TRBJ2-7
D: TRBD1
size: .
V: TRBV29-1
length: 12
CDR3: SVEDKDRDYEQY

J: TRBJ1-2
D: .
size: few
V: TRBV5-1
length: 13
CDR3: ASSLGVGQTYGYT

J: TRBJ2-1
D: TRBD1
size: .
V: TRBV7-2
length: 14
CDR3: ASSLAGTVRLGEQF

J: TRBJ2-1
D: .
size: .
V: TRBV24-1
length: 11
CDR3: ATSDLQRGEQF

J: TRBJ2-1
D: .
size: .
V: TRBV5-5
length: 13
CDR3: ASSSNSASYNEQF

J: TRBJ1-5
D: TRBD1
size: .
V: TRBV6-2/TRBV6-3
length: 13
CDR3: ASSYSPTGNQPQH

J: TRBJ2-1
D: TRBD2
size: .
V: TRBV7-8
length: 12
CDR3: ASSLKLAVNEQF

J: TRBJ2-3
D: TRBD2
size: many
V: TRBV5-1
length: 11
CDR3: ASSLAGTDTQY

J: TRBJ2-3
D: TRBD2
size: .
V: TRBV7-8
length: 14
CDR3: ASSLVASGHTDTQY

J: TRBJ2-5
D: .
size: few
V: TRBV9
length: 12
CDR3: ASSVGPGKETQY

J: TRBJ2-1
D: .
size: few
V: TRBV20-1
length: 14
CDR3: SARRGPDFTYNEQF

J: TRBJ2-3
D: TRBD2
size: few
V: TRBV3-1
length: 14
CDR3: ASSQSGGRRTDTQY

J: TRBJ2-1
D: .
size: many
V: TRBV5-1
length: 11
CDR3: ASSFTLIGEQF

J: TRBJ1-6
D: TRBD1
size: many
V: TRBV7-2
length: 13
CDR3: ASSRPGQGNSPLH

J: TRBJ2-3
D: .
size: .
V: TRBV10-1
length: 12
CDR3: ASSDGGSTDTQY

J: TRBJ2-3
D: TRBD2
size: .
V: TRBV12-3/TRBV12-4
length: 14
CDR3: ASSLVAGRSTDTQY

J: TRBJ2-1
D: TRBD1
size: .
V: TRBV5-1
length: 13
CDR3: ASSATDRGSLEQF

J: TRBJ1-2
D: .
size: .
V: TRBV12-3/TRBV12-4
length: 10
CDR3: ASSLGTVGYT

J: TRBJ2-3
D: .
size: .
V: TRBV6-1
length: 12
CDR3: ASRTGARTDTQY

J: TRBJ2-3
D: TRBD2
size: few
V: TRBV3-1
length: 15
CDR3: ASSQVRTSGDLDTQY

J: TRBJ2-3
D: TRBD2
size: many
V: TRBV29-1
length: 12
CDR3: SAESGSGTDTQY

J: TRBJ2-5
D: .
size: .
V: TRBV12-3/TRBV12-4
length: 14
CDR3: ASSPLSGWAWETQY

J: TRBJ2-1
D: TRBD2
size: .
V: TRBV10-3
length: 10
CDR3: AIRASGGEQF

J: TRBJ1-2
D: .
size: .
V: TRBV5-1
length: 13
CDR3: ASSPGQNANYGYT

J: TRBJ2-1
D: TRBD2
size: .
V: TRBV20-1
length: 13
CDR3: SAKDRREHQGEQF

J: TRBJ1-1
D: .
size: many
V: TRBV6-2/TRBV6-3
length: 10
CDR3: ASSDVGTEAF

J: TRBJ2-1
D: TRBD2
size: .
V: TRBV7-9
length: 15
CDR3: ASSPSGLAGVKDEQF

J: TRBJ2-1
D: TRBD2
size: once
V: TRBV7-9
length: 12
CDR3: ASAPSGVYNEQF

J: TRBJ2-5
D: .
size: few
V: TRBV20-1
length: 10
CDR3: SARTHGETQY

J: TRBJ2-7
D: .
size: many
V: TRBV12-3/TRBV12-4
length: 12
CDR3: ASSFSTGPYEQY

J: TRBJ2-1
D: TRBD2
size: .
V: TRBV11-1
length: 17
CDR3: ASSHRGPLLAGVLSEQF

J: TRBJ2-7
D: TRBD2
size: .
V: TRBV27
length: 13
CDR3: ASSFGTSVSYEQY